These T cell receptor beta chains were read from a single sample in a study of response to subunit inactivated influenza vaccine. TCRdb ran MiXCR on the RT-PCR reads and lists one entry per CDR3 protein. This table has some 640,000 distinct CDR3 sequences, approximately 15% appearing once. The material sequenced was PBMCs from blood, taken 14 to 15 days before vaccination. These receptors all stem from a man aged 45-65 years who received an inactivated influenza vaccine. CDR3s include the opening cysteine and the closing phenylalanine or tryptophan. D genes are given only for firm matches. The size entry is marked missing in some rows and otherwise reads once, few, many or a size class.

TRBJ2-7 TRBD2 few TRBV4-2 CASSRIQTGSGSPYEQYF TGTGCCAGCAGCCGAATCCAGACTGGAAGCGGGAGCCCCTACGAGCAGTACTTC
TRBJ2-3 NA NA TRBV7-8 CASSSGRPSDTQYF TGTGCCAGCAGCTCGGGACGACCCTCAGATACGCAGTATTTT
TRBJ1-5 NA once TRBV27 CASSLSFTGSDQPQHF TGTGCCAGCAGTTTATCGTTTACAGGTTCTGATCAGCCCCAGCATTTT
TRBJ2-3 TRBD1 NA TRBV19 CASSSQGTSTDTQYF TGTGCCAGTAGCTCACAGGGGACGAGCACAGATACGCAGTATTTT
TRBJ1-2 NA NA TRBV10-3 CAISETALLGEGYGYTF TGTGCCATCAGTGAGACCGCTCTCCTTGGAGAGGGCTATGGCTACACCTTC
TRBJ2-1 NA NA TRBV30 CAWSPGYSYNEQFF TGTGCCTGGAGTCCGGGGTACTCCTACAATGAGCAGTTCTTC
TRBJ2-5 TRBD2 few TRBV12-3/TRBV12-4 CASSGGLAGIKTQYF TGTGCCAGCAGCGGAGGCCTAGCGGGAATAAAGACCCAGTACTTC
TRBJ2-7 NA NA TRBV29-1 CSVAPGVRYEQYF TGCAGCGTTGCCCCAGGGGTGAGGTACGAGCAGTACTTC
TRBJ2-1 TRBD2 few TRBV27 CASSPKRDGLIGSLEQFF TGTGCCAGCAGTCCGAAGCGGGACGGTCTGATCGGGTCCCTTGAGCAGTTCTTC
TRBJ1-2 NA few TRBV4-3 CASSQDLGTAHNYGYTF TGCGCCAGCAGCCAAGATCTCGGTACAGCTCATAACTATGGCTACACCTTC
TRBJ2-7 TRBD1 few TRBV6-2/TRBV6-3 CASSYAPGTGGSYEQYF TGTGCCAGCAGTTACGCCCCCGGGACAGGGGGCTCCTACGAGCAGTACTTC